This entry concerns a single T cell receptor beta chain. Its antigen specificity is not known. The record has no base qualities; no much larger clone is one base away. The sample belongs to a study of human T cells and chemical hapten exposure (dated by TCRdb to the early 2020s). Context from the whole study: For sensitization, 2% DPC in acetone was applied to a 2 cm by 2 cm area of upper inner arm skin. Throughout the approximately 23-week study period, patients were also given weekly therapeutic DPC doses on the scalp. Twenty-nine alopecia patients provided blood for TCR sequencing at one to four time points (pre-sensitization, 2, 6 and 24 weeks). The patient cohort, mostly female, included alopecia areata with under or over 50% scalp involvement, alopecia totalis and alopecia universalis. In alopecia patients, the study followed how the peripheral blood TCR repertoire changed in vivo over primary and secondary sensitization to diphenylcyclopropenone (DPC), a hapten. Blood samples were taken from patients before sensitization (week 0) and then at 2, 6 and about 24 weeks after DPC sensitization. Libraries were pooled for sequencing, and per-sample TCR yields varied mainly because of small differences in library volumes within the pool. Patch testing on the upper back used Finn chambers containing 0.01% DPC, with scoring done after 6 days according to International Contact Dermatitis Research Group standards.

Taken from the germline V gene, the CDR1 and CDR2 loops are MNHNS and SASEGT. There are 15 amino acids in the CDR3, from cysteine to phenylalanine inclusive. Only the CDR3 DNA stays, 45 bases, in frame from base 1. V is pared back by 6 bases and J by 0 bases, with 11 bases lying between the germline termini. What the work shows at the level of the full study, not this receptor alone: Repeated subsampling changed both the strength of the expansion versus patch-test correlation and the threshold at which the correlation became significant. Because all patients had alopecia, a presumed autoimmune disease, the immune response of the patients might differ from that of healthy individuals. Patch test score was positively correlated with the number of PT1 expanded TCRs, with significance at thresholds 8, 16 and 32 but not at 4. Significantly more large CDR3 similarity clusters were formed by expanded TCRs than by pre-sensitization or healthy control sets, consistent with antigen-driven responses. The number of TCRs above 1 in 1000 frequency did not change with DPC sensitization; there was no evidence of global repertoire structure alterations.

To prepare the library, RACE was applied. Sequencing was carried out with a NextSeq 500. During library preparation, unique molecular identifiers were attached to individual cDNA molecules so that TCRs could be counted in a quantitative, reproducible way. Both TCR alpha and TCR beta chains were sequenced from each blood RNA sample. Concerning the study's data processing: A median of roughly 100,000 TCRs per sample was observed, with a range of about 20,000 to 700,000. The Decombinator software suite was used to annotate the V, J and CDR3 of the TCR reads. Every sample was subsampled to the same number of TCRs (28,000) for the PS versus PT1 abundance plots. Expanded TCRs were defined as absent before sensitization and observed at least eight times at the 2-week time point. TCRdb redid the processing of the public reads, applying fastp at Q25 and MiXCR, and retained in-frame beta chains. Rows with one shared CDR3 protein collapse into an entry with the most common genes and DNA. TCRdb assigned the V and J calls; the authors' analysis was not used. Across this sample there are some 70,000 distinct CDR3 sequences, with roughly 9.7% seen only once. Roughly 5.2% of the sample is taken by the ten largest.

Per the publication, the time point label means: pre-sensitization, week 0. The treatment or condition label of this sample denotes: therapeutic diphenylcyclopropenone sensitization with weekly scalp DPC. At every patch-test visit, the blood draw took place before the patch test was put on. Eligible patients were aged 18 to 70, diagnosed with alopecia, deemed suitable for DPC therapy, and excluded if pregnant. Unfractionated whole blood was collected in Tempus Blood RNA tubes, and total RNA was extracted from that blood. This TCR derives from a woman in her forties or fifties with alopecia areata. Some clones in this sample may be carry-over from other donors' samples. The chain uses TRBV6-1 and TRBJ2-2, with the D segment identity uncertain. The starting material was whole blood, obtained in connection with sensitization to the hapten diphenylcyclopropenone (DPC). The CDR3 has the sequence CASRGSLSNTGELFF. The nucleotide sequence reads TGTGCCAGCAGGGGGTCGCTTTCGAACACCGGGGAGCTGTTTTTT.